This T cell receptor (beta chain) is from a study of human T cells and chemical hapten exposure. Trimming took off 5 bases at V and 7 bases at J, with 12 bases between the two ends. Germline V lookup: CDR1 SGHTA, CDR2 FQGNSA. CDR3 length equals 13 residues. Unique molecular identifiers were affixed to discrete cDNA molecules within the library. TCRdb redid the calling of the RACE reads with MiXCR, one entry per CDR3 protein. The table has over 30,000 distinct CDR3 sequences, roughly 7.6% seen once. Time point defined: pre-sensitization, week 0. The treatment: therapeutic diphenylcyclopropenone sensitization with weekly scalp DPC. Prior to each patch test being applied, blood was drawn. This clonotype was recorded at least ten times. The antigen is undetermined. Findings and caveats of the study: TCRs exceeding a frequency of 1 in 1000 stayed unchanged under DPC sensitization.

The receptor's source is a woman aged 45-65 years with alopecia areata. Some clones in this sample may be carry-over from other donors' samples. Sequenced here: whole blood, sampled in connection with sensitization to the hapten diphenylcyclopropenone (DPC). The chain joins TRBV7-2 to TRBJ2-1, with D hard to call. The CDR3 protein is CASSPYGGNEQFF. CDR3 nucleotide sequence: TGTGCCAGCAGCCCATACGGCGGAAATGAGCAGTTCTTC. The full variable domain, completed using reference TRBV7-2 and TRBJ2-1, is GAGVSQSPSNKVTEKGKDVELRCDPISGHTALYWYRQSLGQGLEFLIYFQGNSAPDKSGLPSDRFSAERTGGSVSTLTIQRTQQEDSAVYLCASSPYGGNEQFFGPGTRLTVL.